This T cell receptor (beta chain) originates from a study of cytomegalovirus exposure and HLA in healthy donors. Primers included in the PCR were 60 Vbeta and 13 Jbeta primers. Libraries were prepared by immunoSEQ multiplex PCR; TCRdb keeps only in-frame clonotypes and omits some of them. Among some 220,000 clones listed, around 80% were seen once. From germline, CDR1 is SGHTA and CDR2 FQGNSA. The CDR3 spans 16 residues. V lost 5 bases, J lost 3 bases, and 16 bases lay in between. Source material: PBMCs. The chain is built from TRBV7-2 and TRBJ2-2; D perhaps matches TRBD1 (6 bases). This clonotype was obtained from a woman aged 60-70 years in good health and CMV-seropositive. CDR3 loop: CASSIGQGSYTGELFF. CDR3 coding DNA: TGTGCCAGCAGCATCGGGCAGGGGTCGTACACCGGGGAGCTGTTTTTT.